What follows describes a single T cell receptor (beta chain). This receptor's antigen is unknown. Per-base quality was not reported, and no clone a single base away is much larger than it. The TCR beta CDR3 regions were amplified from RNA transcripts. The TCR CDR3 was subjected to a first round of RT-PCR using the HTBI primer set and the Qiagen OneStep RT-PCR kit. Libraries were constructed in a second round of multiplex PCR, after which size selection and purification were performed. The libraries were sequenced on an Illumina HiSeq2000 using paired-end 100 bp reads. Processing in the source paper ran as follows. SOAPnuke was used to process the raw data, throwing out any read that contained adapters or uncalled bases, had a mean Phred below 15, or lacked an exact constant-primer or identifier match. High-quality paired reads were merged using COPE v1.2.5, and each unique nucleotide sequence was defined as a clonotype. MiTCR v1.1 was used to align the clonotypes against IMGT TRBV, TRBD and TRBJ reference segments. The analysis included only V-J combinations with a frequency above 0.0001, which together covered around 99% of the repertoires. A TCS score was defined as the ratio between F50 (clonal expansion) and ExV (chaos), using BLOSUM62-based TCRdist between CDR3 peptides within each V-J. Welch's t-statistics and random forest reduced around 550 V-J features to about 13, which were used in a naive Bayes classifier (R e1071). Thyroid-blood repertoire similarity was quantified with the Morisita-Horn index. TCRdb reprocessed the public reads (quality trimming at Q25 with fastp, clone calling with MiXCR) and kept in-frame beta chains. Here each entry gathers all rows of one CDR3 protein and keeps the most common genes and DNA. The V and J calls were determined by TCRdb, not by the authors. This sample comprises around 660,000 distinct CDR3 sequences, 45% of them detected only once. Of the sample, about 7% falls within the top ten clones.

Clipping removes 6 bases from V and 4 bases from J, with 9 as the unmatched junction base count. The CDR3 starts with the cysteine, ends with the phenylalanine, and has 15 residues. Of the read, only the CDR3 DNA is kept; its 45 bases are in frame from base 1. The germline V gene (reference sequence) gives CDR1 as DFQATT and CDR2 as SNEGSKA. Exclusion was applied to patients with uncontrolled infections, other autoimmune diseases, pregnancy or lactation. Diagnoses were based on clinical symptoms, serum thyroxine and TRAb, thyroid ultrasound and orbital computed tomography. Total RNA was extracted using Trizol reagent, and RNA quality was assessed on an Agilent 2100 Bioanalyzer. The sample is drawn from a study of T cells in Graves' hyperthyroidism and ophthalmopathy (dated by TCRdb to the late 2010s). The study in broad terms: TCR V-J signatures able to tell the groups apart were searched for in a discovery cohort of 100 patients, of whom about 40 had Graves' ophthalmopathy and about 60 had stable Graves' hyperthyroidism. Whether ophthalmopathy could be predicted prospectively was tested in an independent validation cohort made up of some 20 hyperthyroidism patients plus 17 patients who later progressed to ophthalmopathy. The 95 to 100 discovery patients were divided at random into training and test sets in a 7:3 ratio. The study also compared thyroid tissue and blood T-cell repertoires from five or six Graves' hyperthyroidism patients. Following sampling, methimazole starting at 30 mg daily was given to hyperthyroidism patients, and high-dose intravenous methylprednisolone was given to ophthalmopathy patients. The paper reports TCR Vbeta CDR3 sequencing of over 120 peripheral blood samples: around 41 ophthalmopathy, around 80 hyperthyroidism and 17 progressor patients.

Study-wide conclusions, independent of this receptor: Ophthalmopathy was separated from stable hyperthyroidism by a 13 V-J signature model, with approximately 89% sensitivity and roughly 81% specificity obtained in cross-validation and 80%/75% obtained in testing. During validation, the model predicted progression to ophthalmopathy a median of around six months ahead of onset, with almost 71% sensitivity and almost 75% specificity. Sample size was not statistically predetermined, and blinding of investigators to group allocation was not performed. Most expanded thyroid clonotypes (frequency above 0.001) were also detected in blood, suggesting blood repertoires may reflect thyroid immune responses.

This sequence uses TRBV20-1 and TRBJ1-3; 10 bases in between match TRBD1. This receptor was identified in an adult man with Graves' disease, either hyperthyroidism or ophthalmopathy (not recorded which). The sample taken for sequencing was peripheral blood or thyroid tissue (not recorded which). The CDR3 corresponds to CSATRDRGTGNTIYF. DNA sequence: TGCAGTGCAACTCGGGACAGGGGTACGGGAAACACCATATATTTT.